These 23 T cell receptor beta chains originate from one sample sequenced in a study of T cell clusters in autoimmune cytopenias. TRB was amplified by touch-down multiplex PCR, primer pools A and B combined. No DNA is given; TCRdb re-called the multiplex PCR reads and lists each CDR3 protein once. Its listing shows some 11,000 distinct CDR3 sequences. TRB was amplified from about 270 ng of peripheral blood genomic DNA per sample. The same specimen was also included in a second study, on T cell repertoires in aging, cancer and after chemotherapy.

Sequencing input: peripheral blood. The receptors stem from a human donor in good health.

This clonotype shows up as medium-sized by frequency. This sequence joins TRBV11-1 and TRBJ1-1. CDR1 and CDR2 from the germline V gene are SGHAT and FQDESV (reference sequence). The CDR3 spans 12 residues. The CDR3 here is CASSLERAEAFF.

CDR3 in amino acids: CASRGGQGENSPLHF. The gene calls are TRBV6-1 and TRBJ1-6; TCRdb reports TRBD1, a call that lacks DNA to check it against. Germline V gene lookup returns CDR1 MNHNS and CDR2 SASEGT. The CDR3 extends over 15 amino acids.

V gene TRBV7-9 combines with J gene TRBJ1-5. Germline-derived CDR1 and CDR2 are SEHNR and FQNEAQ (reference sequence). The CDR3 loop spans 13 amino acids. The CDR3 sequence: CASSLEANQPQHF.

The chain joins TRBV24-1 to TRBJ2-3; TCRdb names TRBD2, which stays unverified in the absence of DNA. This CDR3 has 16 residues. Germline CDR1 KGHDR, CDR2 SFDVKD. This CDR3 reads CATSGALSGPTDTQYF.

This clonotype registers medium-sized (0.01 to 0.1%) by frequency. V gene TRBV7-2 combines with J gene TRBJ2-3; TCRdb proposes TRBD2, but this gene call is untestable without DNA. The CDR3 contains 16 residues. Germline V lookup: CDR1 SGHTA, CDR2 FQGNSA. CDR3 region: CASSSIAGGSTDTQYF.

This chain uses TRBV4-3 with TRBJ1-3. CDR3 length equals 12 residues. Germline CDR1 is LGHNA and CDR2 is YSLEER. The CDR3: CASSHERNTIYF.

This clonotype is deemed medium-sized by its frequency. The chain couples TRBV6-2 or TRBV6-3 to TRBJ2-7; with no DNA, the TCRdb D assignment of TRBD1 cannot be verified. The CDR3 spans 15 residues. CDR1 MNHEY and CDR2 SVGEGT come from the germline V gene. The CDR3 spells CASTPGDRESYEQYF.

The gene calls are TRBV6-2 or TRBV6-3 and TRBJ2-3. Germline lookup yields CDR1 MNHEY and CDR2 SVGEGT. The CDR3 contains 13 residues. The CDR3 here is CASSYIARDTQYF.

Measured by frequency, this clonotype is medium-sized. The genes are TRBV7-3 and TRBJ2-3. Germline loops: CDR1 SGHTA, CDR2 FQGTGA. The CDR3 sequence is 13 residues long. The CDR3 reads CASSRTGTDTQYF.

The gene calls are TRBV12-3 or TRBV12-4 and TRBJ2-5. The CDR3 length is 14 residues. The CDR3 loop is CASRLKQLQEAQYF.

V and J are TRBV27 and TRBJ2-5; no DNA is available, so the TRBD1 call from TCRdb remains unchecked. The V gene's germline CDR1 is MNHEY and CDR2 SMNVEV (reference sequence). CDR3 length: 13 residues. This CDR3 is CASSPPQGETQYF.

Judged by frequency, this clonotype is medium-sized. The gene calls are TRBV13 and TRBJ1-2; TCRdb's D gene call, TRBD1, goes unchecked for lack of DNA. CDR1 and CDR2 from the germline V gene are PRHDT and FYEKMQ (reference sequence). The CDR3 loop spans 14 amino acids. CDR3 region: CASSPRGRGYGYTF.

This clonotype shows up as medium-sized by frequency. The J gene is TRBJ1-6, the V gene TRBV6-5; TCRdb picks TRBD1, but there is no DNA to check that call. This CDR3 is 15 amino acids long. Per germline, CDR1 MNHEY and CDR2 SVGAGI. CDR3 protein: CASSLQGTGRSPLHF.

The V call is TRBV20-1, the J call TRBJ1-1. Per germline, CDR1 DFQATT and CDR2 SNEGSKA (reference sequence). The CDR3 runs 15 residues. This CDR3 is CSAREGYDSGTEAFF.

The chain recombines TRBV4-3 with TRBJ1-1; the TCRdb D gene call, TRBD1, has no DNA to confirm it. This CDR3 comprises 17 residues. The V gene's germline CDR1 is LGHNA and CDR2 YSLEER. CDR3 sequence: CASSQDLVGPGGTEAFF.

In terms of frequency, this clonotype is medium-sized (0.01 to 0.1%). The chain has TRBV12-3 or TRBV12-4 and TRBJ2-1. The CDR3 has 13 residues. CDR3 in amino acids: CASSPTSYNEQFF.

CDR3 loop: CARGDPGNSPLHF. This rearrangement joins TRBV10-1 to TRBJ1-6; without DNA, the TCRdb call of TRBD1 cannot be checked. The CDR3 length is 13 residues. Germline V gene data show CDR1 as WNHNN and CDR2 as SYGVQD (reference sequence).

The chain couples TRBV9 to TRBJ2-3. CDR3 length: 15 residues. Germline loops: CDR1 SGDLS, CDR2 YYNGEE. Here the CDR3 reads CASSPQTRGADTQYF.

The rearrangement uses TRBV7-9 and TRBJ2-1; TCRdb reports TRBD1, a call that lacks DNA to check it against. The CDR3 totals 14 residues. The germline V gene encodes CDR1 SEHNR and CDR2 FQNEAQ (reference sequence). Here the CDR3 reads CASSPAFGGTDQFF.

This clonotype is labeled medium-sized (0.01 to 0.1%) based on frequency. The chain joins TRBV19 to TRBJ1-5. Germline CDR1 is LNHDA and CDR2 is SQIVND (reference sequence). The CDR3 loop spans 14 amino acids. The CDR3 is CASSVWVGDQPQHF.

The chain links TRBV12-3 or TRBV12-4 to TRBJ2-5; TCRdb selects TRBD2, and the lack of DNA leaves this call unchecked. The CDR3 spans 18 residues. CDR3 amino acids: CASSAGLAGVRYQETQYF.

The rearrangement links TRBV6-5 to TRBJ2-3; TCRdb calls TRBD1, which cannot be checked without DNA. The CDR3 is 18 amino acids. CDR1 and CDR2 (germline): MNHEY, SVGAGI. CDR3 region: CASSDPISKGHSTDTQYF.

This clonotype ranks as medium-sized in terms of frequency. The chain couples TRBV6-5 to TRBJ1-6; the TCRdb D gene call, TRBD1, has no DNA to confirm it. This CDR3 region has 15 residues. CDR1 MNHEY and CDR2 SVGAGI come from the germline V gene. CDR3: CASSYSQGGNSPLHF.